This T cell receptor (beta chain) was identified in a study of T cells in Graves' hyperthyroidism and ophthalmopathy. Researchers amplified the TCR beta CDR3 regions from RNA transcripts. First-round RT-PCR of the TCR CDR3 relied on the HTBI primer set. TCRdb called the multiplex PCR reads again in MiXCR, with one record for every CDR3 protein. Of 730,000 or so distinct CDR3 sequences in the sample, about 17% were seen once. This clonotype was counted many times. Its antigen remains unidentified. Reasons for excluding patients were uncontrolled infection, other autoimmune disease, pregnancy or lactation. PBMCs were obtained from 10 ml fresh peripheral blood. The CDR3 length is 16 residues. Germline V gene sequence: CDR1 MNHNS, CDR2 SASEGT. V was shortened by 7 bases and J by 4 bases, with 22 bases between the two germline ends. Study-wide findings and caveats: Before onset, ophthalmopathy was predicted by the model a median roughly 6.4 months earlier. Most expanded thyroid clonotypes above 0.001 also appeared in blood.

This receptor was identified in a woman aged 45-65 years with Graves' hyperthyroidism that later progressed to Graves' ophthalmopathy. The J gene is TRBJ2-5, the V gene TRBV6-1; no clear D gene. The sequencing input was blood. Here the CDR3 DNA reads TGTGCCAGCAACAACAAGACCCCAGGCTTTGGAGAGACCCAGTACTTC. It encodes CASNNKTPGFGETQYF.